Listed here are 24 T cell receptor beta chains from one sample, sequenced in a study of blood T cell repertoires in COVID-19. The table came from immunoSEQ multiplex PCR; TCRdb's copy has only in-frame clones and leaves some out. The sample yields 30,000 to 35,000 clones, 75% to 90% seen once. The sequenced sample was peripheral blood. Receptor source: a human donor with acute or convalescent COVID-19. The donor label of this sample is uncertain.

This chain connects TRBV18 to TRBJ1-4, with 11 bases identical to TRBD1. CDR1 is KGHSH, CDR2 LQKENI, per germline. The CDR3 has 15 amino acids. Trimming took 6 bases from V and 8 from J; bases not matched to a gene: 8. For the CDR3, the DNA is TGTGCCAGCTCGCCGGGACAGGGGGGAATCGAAAAACTGTTTTTT. It specifies CASSPGQGGIEKLFF.

The chain links TRBV7-3 to TRBJ2-1, with 8 nucleotides matching TRBD2. The V segment lost 7 bases and the J segment 6 bases; nucleotides outside the gene matches: 17. CDR1 is SGHTA and CDR2 is FQGTGA in the germline V gene. This CDR3 has 17 amino acids. DNA of the CDR3: TGTGCCAGCACCCCAGCGGGAGTGAGTAGAGTTAGCAATGAGCAGTTCTTC. As protein: CASTPAGVSRVSNEQFF.

This chain uses TRBV7-6 with TRBJ2-1; 11 bases are a match to TRBD2. CDR3 size: 15 residues. V lost 5 bases and J lost 3; bases outside the gene matches: 3. CDR1 is SGHVS and CDR2 is FNYEAQ in the germline V gene. The CDR3 sequence: CASSGTSGSYNEQFF. CDR3 in DNA: TGTGCCAGCAGCGGAACTAGCGGGAGCTACAATGAGCAGTTCTTC.

V and J are TRBV15 and TRBJ2-5; weak D call: TRBD2 (6 bases). This CDR3 is 14 amino acids long. Trimming pared 5 bases from V and 1 base from J, leaving 11 bases between. Germline V gene sequence: CDR1 LNHNV, CDR2 YYDKDF (reference sequence). The chain's CDR3 is CATSLMRGQETQYF. CDR3 sequence (DNA): TGTGCCACCAGCCTTATGCGGGGCCAAGAGACCCAGTACTTC.

This chain uses TRBV7-6 with TRBJ2-7; perhaps TRBD1 as D (8 bases). Germline V gene sequence: CDR1 SGHVS, CDR2 FNYEAQ. V lost 0 bases and J lost 7, with 19 bases in between. The CDR3 runs to 16 residues. For the CDR3, the DNA is TGTGCCAGCAGCTTAGCGGGAGGGGGACAGGCCCGGGAGCAGTACTTC. Its protein product is CASSLAGGGQAREQYF.

The chain is built from TRBV6-5 and TRBJ2-1; possible D gene TRBD2, 6 bases. The germline V and J ends were trimmed by 5 bases and 15 bases, with 20 bases remaining between them. This CDR3 is built from 13 residues. The germline V gene has CDR1 MNHEY and CDR2 SVGAGI. CDR3 amino acids: CASSLMGGAGRFF. The CDR3 DNA is TGTGCCAGCAGTCTTATGGGAGGAGCCGGTCGGTTCTTC.

The V and J genes are TRBV7-9 and TRBJ1-2; D gene uncertain. Trimming pared 1 base from V and 7 bases from J, leaving 13 bases between. Looked up from germline, CDR1 is SEHNR and CDR2 is FQNEAQ (reference sequence). The CDR3 runs 14 residues. The CDR3 DNA sequence: TGTGCCAGCAGCTTAGAAGTGGCAATCTCTGGCTACACCTTC. It is translated as CASSLEVAISGYTF.

V is TRBV5-6 and J is TRBJ1-2; 9 bases fit TRBD1. CDR1 is SGHDT and CDR2 is YYEEEE in the germline V gene. The CDR3 totals 14 residues. Trimming cost V 2 bases and J 6 bases; bases outside gene matches: 5. Here the CDR3 reads CASSFRTGAHGYTF. Here the CDR3 DNA reads TGTGCCAGCAGCTTTAGGACAGGGGCGCATGGCTACACCTTC.

This sequence joins TRBV6-5 and TRBJ1-2; D ambiguous. Germline CDR1 reads MNHEY; CDR2 reads SVGAGI. The CDR3 contains 11 residues. The DNA for the CDR3 is TGTGCAAGCGCAGGATTCGATGGCTACACCTTC. Its translation: CASAGFDGYTF.

The chain carries TRBV7-3 and TRBJ1-6, with a tentative D call TRBD1 (6 bases). This CDR3 region has 15 residues. Trimming stripped 2 bases from V and 2 bases from J, with 7 bases between. From germline, CDR1 is SGHTA and CDR2 FQGTGA. CDR3 bases: TGTGCCAGCAGCTTACAGGGGACCTATAATTCACCCCTCCACTTT. It encodes CASSLQGTYNSPLHF.

This rearrangement joins TRBV6-2 or TRBV6-3 to TRBJ2-1; TRBD2 might be the D (6 bases). CDR3 length: 15 residues. CDR1 MNHEY and CDR2 SVGEGT come from the germline V gene. The ends were cut back, 2 bases at V and 5 bases at J, with 13 bases in the middle. The CDR3 DNA follows: TGTGCCAGCAGTTACGGCGGGGTGGCCAACAATGAGCAGTTCTTC. It encodes CASSYGGVANNEQFF.

This chain joins TRBV19 and TRBJ1-1, with 7 bases that match TRBD1. Germline V gene data show CDR1 as LNHDA and CDR2 as SQIVND (reference sequence). J gave up 4 bases and V 4 bases, and 6 bases lay outside the gene matches. The CDR3 runs to 14 residues. Here the CDR3 reads CASSKAYRGTEAFF. CDR3 in DNA: TGTGCCAGTAGTAAAGCCTACAGGGGCACTGAAGCTTTCTTT.

The chain employs TRBV13 and TRBJ2-2; D ambiguous. Germline CDR1 is PRHDT and CDR2 is FYEKMQ (reference sequence). V was cut by 2 bases and J by 6 bases, with 13 bases left in between. There are 15 residues in the CDR3. The CDR3 loop reads CASSLRHLNPGELFF. The CDR3 coding sequence is TGTGCCAGCAGCTTACGACATCTCAACCCCGGGGAGCTGTTTTTT.

This clone was seen only a few times. The chain uses TRBV28 and TRBJ1-5; TRBD1 is a possible D gene (6 bases). This CDR3 has 13 residues. Per germline, CDR1 MDHEN and CDR2 SYDVKM. V lost 8 bases, J lost 5 bases, and 13 bases lay in between. The CDR3 spells CASQNTGYQPQHF. The CDR3 nucleotides are TGTGCCAGCCAGAATACAGGGTATCAGCCCCAGCATTTT. The full variable domain, its missing parts supplied by reference TRBV28 and TRBJ1-5, is DVKVTQSSRYLVKRTGEKVFLECVQDMDHENMFWYRQDPGLGLRLIYFSYDVKMKEKGDIPEGYSVSREKKERFSLILESASTNQTSMYLCASQNTGYQPQHFGDGTRLSIL.

This clone was detected once. The chain has TRBV23-1 and TRBJ2-1; maybe TRBD2 (6 bases). TRBV23-1 is marked as an open reading frame, function uncertain. Between the trimmed V and J ends, which lost 0 bases and 5 bases, there was a span of 14 bases. The CDR3 totals 16 residues. The CDR3 region has the DNA TGCGCCAGCAGTCAATCGAAGCTAGCGACGGACAATGAGCAGTTCTTC. Its protein is CASSQSKLATDNEQFF.

The chain links TRBV7-3 to TRBJ2-1; TRBD2 matches at 11 bases. Germline trimming cut 5 bases from V and 3 bases from J; bases unmatched to any gene: 6. Germline CDR1 is SGHTA and CDR2 is FQGTGA. The CDR3 is 16 amino acids. The CDR3 protein is CASSPLAGGYYNEQFF. The CDR3 bases are TGTGCCAGCAGCCCCTTAGCGGGGGGGTACTACAATGAGCAGTTCTTC.

The chain joins TRBV30 to TRBJ1-1, with 7 bases aligning to TRBD1. CDR1 GTSNPN and CDR2 SVGIG come from the germline V gene (reference sequence). V lost 1 base to trimming and J lost 5 bases; unmatched junction nucleotides: 7. The CDR3 extends over 14 amino acids. The CDR3 region is CAWSAPQGRTEAFF. In nucleotides, the CDR3 is TGTGCCTGGAGTGCACCACAGGGGCGGACTGAAGCTTTCTTT.

The chain has TRBV7-9 and TRBJ1-5; tentatively, D is TRBD1 (5 bases). This CDR3 contains 15 residues. Trimming stripped 4 bases from V and 0 bases from J, with 10 bases between. Germline lookup yields CDR1 SEHNR and CDR2 FQNEAQ (reference sequence). The CDR3 bases are TGTGCCAGCAGCTCGGGACTGGATAGCAATCAGCCCCAGCATTTT. It encodes CASSSGLDSNQPQHF.

The chain is built from TRBV5-4 and TRBJ2-7, with unresolved D. Looked up from germline, CDR1 is SGHNT and CDR2 is YYREEE (reference sequence). This CDR3 is 14 amino acids long. V was cut by 0 bases and J by 0 bases, with 7 bases left in between. The DNA for the CDR3 is TGTGCCAGCAGCTTGGCGCGGAGCTCCTACGAGCAGTACTTC. Its translation: CASSLARSSYEQYF.

This chain uses TRBV11-3 with TRBJ2-1, with a possible D match to TRBD2 (6 bases). The CDR3 is 13 residues long. CDR1 and CDR2 from the germline V gene are SGHNT and YENEEA. Trimming took off 0 bases at V and 9 bases at J, with 9 bases between the two ends. The CDR3 is CASSLEEGSEQFF. The CDR3 DNA follows: TGTGCCAGCAGCTTAGAGGAGGGCAGTGAGCAGTTCTTC.

The chain combines TRBV24-1 with TRBJ2-2; D possibly corresponds to TRBD1 (5 bases). The CDR3 length is 15 residues. V was clipped by 4 bases and J by 1 base, with 9 bases between them. Germline lookup yields CDR1 KGHDR and CDR2 SFDVKD. The CDR3, as DNA: TGTGCCACCAGTGACCACGGACAGAACACCGGGGAGCTGTTTTTT. Translated: CATSDHGQNTGELFF.

The chain is built from TRBV10-3 and TRBJ2-7, with 8 bases fitting TRBD1. Germline V lookup: CDR1 ENHRY, CDR2 SYGVKD. V shed 4 bases, J shed 4 bases, and the junction held 15 bases outside the gene matches. There are 17 residues in the CDR3. For the CDR3, the DNA is TGTGCCATCAGTGCAAGTTCCGGGACAGGCGACAGGTACGAGCAGTACTTC. Amino acid sequence: CAISASSGTGDRYEQYF.

The chain recombines TRBV6-5 with TRBJ1-1, with 7 bases lining up with TRBD1. The CDR3 spans 15 residues. In germline, CDR1 is MNHEY, CDR2 SVGAGI. Unmatched junction bases numbered 7, after V lost 1 base and J lost 5 bases. The CDR3 here is CASSYFTGDGTEAFF. The CDR3 nucleotides read TGTGCCAGCAGTTACTTTACAGGGGATGGAACTGAAGCTTTCTTT.

The chain links TRBV19 to TRBJ2-5; weak D call: TRBD2 (6 bases). The germline gives CDR1 LNHDA, CDR2 SQIVND (reference sequence). V dropped 8 bases and J dropped 5 bases, with 15 bases sitting between them. CDR3 length equals 13 residues. This CDR3 is CASGGNLGETQYF. Here the CDR3 DNA reads TGTGCCAGTGGGGGGAACCTGGGGGAGACCCAGTACTTC.